One sample yielded the 21 T cell receptor beta chains listed below, sequenced in a study of blood T cell repertoires in COVID-19. Measured with immunoSEQ multiplex PCR; TCRdb has only the in-frame clones, and not every one. The top ten hold 10% of the sample, which has more than 110,000 clones, roughly 86% seen once. The specimen sequenced was peripheral blood. The source of these receptors is a man in his fifties with active or convalescent COVID-19.

The chain couples TRBV13 to TRBJ2-7, with a tentative D call TRBD2 (6 bases). The CDR3 is 15 amino acids. With 2 bases removed from V and 7 bases from J, the gap between germline ends came to 18 bases. Germline V CDR1 and CDR2: PRHDT, FYEKMQ (reference sequence). The CDR3 nucleotides read TGTGCCAGCAGCTTATATACTAGCAGGGAAAGAGAGCAGTACTTC. Encoded protein: CASSLYTSREREQYF.

This clone was counted only a few times. The chain uses TRBV9 and TRBJ1-1; TRBD1 might be the D (6 bases). V was shortened by 4 bases and J by 7 bases, with 20 bases between the two germline ends. CDR1 SGDLS and CDR2 YYNGEE come from the germline V gene. The CDR3 has 15 amino acids. This CDR3 reads CASSTPPVGASEAFF. The DNA of the CDR3 is TGTGCCAGCAGCACCCCCCCCGTGGGGGCAAGTGAAGCTTTCTTT.

This chain links TRBV28 with TRBJ2-5, with D unclear. Germline values: CDR1 MDHEN, CDR2 SYDVKM. The CDR3 length is 10 residues. Trimming shortened V by 5 bases and J by 5 bases, and 3 bases separated the two germline ends. CDR3 residues: CASSRETQYF. CDR3 bases: TGTGCCAGCAGTCGGGAGACCCAGTACTTC.

The rearrangement links TRBV28 to TRBJ1-1; no reliable D call. Germline V gives CDR1 MDHEN, CDR2 SYDVKM. The CDR3 consists of 15 residues. The ends were cut back, 3 bases at V and 4 bases at J, with 15 bases in the middle. CDR3 sequence: CASSFSGGGGTEAFF. CDR3 DNA: TGTGCCAGCAGTTTTTCGGGTGGAGGTGGCACTGAAGCTTTCTTT.

This chain joins TRBV7-3 and TRBJ1-2; D call uncertain. Germline V gene lookup returns CDR1 SGHTA and CDR2 FQGTGA. V was shortened by 5 bases and J by 8 bases, with 18 bases between the two germline ends. The CDR3 consists of 14 residues. CDR3: CASSTLTRVLGYTF. For the CDR3, the DNA is TGTGCCAGCAGCACCTTAACGAGGGTGTTGGGCTACACCTTC.

This clone has more than one count but fewer than ten. The chain couples TRBV28 to TRBJ2-2; 8 nucleotides agree with TRBD2. This CDR3 contains 15 residues. The germline gives CDR1 MDHEN, CDR2 SYDVKM. V trimming: 5 bases; J trimming: 9 bases; junction bases outside the gene matches: 11. CDR3 sequence reads: CASSGRREGFRELFF. CDR3 nucleotide sequence: TGTGCCAGCAGTGGGCGACGGGAGGGGTTCCGGGAGCTGTTTTTT.

A single count supports this clone. This chain uses TRBV5-6 with TRBJ2-1; 11 bases fit TRBD1. V trimming: 0 bases; J trimming: 14 bases; junction bases outside the gene matches: 4. This CDR3 is built from 13 residues. Germline V CDR1 and CDR2: SGHDT, YYEEEE. This chain's CDR3 is CASSLGGTGGEFF. As DNA, the CDR3 is TGTGCCAGCAGCTTGGGCGGGACAGGGGGTGAGTTCTTC.

The chain has TRBV29-1 and TRBJ2-5; D is ambiguous. V lost 5 bases and J 5 bases, leaving 6 bases between the germline ends. Per the germline V gene, CDR1 is SQVTM and CDR2 is ANQGSEA. The length of the CDR3 is 10 residues. CDR3 in DNA: TGCAGCGTTTTCGTCGAGACCCAGTACTTC. Translated, it gives CSVFVETQYF. The whole variable domain, filled in from reference TRBV29-1 and TRBJ2-5, reads SAVISQKPSRDICQRGTSLTIQCQVDSQVTMMFWYRQQPGQSLTLIATANQGSEATYESGFVIDKFPISRPNLTFSTLTVSNMSPEDSSIYLCSVFVETQYFGPGTRLLVL.

In DNA, the CDR3 is TGTGCCAGCAGTTTACCCCTAGCGGGAGGGGGCTACAATGAGCAGTTCTTC. Protein: CASSLPLAGGGYNEQFF. The chain employs TRBV27 and TRBJ2-1, with 12 bases lining up with TRBD2. With V trimmed by 2 bases and J by 3 bases, 5 bases remained unmatched. The CDR3 has 17 amino acids. The germline V gene has CDR1 MNHEY and CDR2 SMNVEV (reference sequence).

This sequence joins TRBV13 and TRBJ1-1; 9 bases match TRBD1. Germline-derived CDR1 and CDR2 are PRHDT and FYEKMQ (reference sequence). The CDR3 covers 14 residues. Losses at the gene ends were 5 bases for V and 6 bases for J; bases not matched to a gene: 7. As DNA, the CDR3 is TGTGCCAGCAGCCGGGGACAGGGTATCGCTGAAGCTTTCTTT. Amino acid sequence: CASSRGQGIAEAFF.

V is TRBV28 and J is TRBJ1-1, with 8 bases that match TRBD1. Germline V gives CDR1 MDHEN, CDR2 SYDVKM. The CDR3 is 14 residues long. The V segment lost 7 bases and the J segment 6 bases; nucleotides outside the gene matches: 10. The CDR3 sequence is CASTRDRPRAEAFF. As DNA, the CDR3 is TGTGCCAGCACTCGGGACAGGCCAAGGGCTGAAGCTTTCTTT. Full variable domain (missing parts from reference TRBV28 and TRBJ1-1): DVKVTQSSRYLVKRTGEKVFLECVQDMDHENMFWYRQDPGLGLRLIYFSYDVKMKEKGDIPEGYSVSREKKERFSLILESASTNQTSMYLCASTRDRPRAEAFFGQGTRLTVV.

Points on this clone: Other nucleotide sequences from this sample produce the same CDR3. The CDR3 sequence: CASSPGQGSTDTQYF. In DNA form, the CDR3 reads TGTGCCAGCTCACCCGGACAGGGTAGCACAGATACGCAGTATTTT. The rearrangement links TRBV18 to TRBJ2-3; TRBD1 matches at 8 bases. V gave up 3 bases and J gave up 0 bases; unmatched junction bases: 2. This CDR3 contains 15 residues. Germline lookup yields CDR1 KGHSH and CDR2 LQKENI.

CDR3 loop: CASSQDPDRSNYEQYF. CDR3 nucleotide sequence: TGCGCCAGCAGCCAAGATCCGGACAGGTCGAACTACGAGCAGTACTTC. The gene calls are TRBV4-1 and TRBJ2-7, with 7 bases that match TRBD1. Trimming at V came to 0 bases and at J to 3 bases, leaving 8 bases not matched to a gene. The CDR3 is 16 residues long. CDR1 and CDR2 (germline): MGHRA, YSYEKL.

V gene TRBV27 combines with J gene TRBJ1-6, with 7 bases identical to TRBD1. V was pared by 5 bases and J by 7 bases, with 5 bases of the junction left unmatched. Germline V gene sequence: CDR1 MNHEY, CDR2 SMNVEV (reference sequence). This CDR3 has 14 amino acids. CDR3 amino acids: CASSRDRENSPLHF. In nucleotides, the CDR3 is TGTGCCAGCAGTCGGGACAGAGAAAATTCACCCCTCCACTTT.

The V and J genes are TRBV29-1 and TRBJ2-3; 9 bases line up with TRBD1. Germline V gene data show CDR1 as SQVTM and CDR2 as ANQGSEA. The J segment lost 3 bases and the V segment lost 7 bases, leaving 8 bases of the junction unmatched. There are 14 residues in the CDR3. CDR3: CSAQGAYVTDTQYF. The DNA of the CDR3 is TGCAGCGCACAGGGGGCTTATGTGACAGATACGCAGTATTTT.

The chain has TRBV5-4 and TRBJ2-7, with D perhaps matching TRBD2 (5 bases). Germline V lookup: CDR1 SGHNT, CDR2 YYREEE (reference sequence). The V and J ends lost 3 bases and 5 bases respectively, with 18 bases between them. The CDR3 totals 15 residues. The CDR3 DNA is TGTGCCAGCAGCTCCATTGACGGGAAAAAGGACGAGCAGTACTTC. Its translation is CASSSIDGKKDEQYF.

The rearrangement joins TRBV6-5 to TRBJ1-1; TRBD1 matches at 7 bases. This CDR3 has 13 residues. The junction had 7 bases not matched to a gene; V was cut back by 7 bases and J by 5 bases. CDR1 and CDR2 from the germline V gene are MNHEY and SVGAGI. CDR3 residues: CASTRQGWTEAFF. The DNA for the CDR3 is TGTGCCAGCACTAGACAGGGCTGGACTGAAGCTTTCTTT.

The gene calls are TRBV24-1 and TRBJ2-2, with 10 bases that match TRBD1. Germline V gene data show CDR1 as KGHDR and CDR2 as SFDVKD. The V segment lost 2 bases and the J segment 7 bases; nucleotides outside the gene matches: 6. The CDR3 sequence is 16 residues long. CDR3 bases: TGTGCCACCAGTGATTCCGCCGGGACAGGGGTCGGGGAGCTGTTTTTT. Translation gives CATSDSAGTGVGELFF.

A single count supports this clone. The chain recombines TRBV6-5 with TRBJ2-5, with TRBD2 identical over 8 bases. This CDR3 has 14 amino acids. V trimming: 7 bases; J trimming: 7 bases; junction bases outside the gene matches: 11. Germline V gene lookup returns CDR1 MNHEY and CDR2 SVGAGI. In DNA, the CDR3 is TGTGCCAGCAAGCAGCGGGAGACGTCAGGGACCCAGTACTTC. Its protein is CASKQRETSGTQYF.

The chain links TRBV3-1 (or the pseudogene TRBV3-2) to TRBJ2-3; D unresolved. CDR3 length: 15 residues. V was clipped by 1 base and J by 5 bases, with 13 bases between them. Germline V gene lookup returns CDR1 LGHDT and CDR2 YNNKEL (reference sequence). The CDR3 nucleotides read TGTGCCAGCAGCCAAGTCATGGCTAGTAGAGATACGCAGTATTTT. Protein sequence: CASSQVMASRDTQYF.

The chain employs TRBV2 and TRBJ2-2; no clear D gene. Germline CDR1 and CDR2: SNHLY and FYNNEI. The CDR3 consists of 15 residues. V lost 6 bases and J 0 bases, leaving 11 bases between the germline ends. DNA of the CDR3: TGTGCCAGCAGAGTTAGCAGCTCGAACACCGGGGAGCTGTTTTTT. Translating gives CASRVSSSNTGELFF.